This T cell receptor (beta chain) was observed in a study of blood T cell repertoires in COVID-19. How the authors handled the data: Scientists estimated how many nucleated cells there were by amplifying reference gene primers. Generated by immunoSEQ multiplex PCR, the TCRdb table keeps only in-frame clones and is missing some. V and J calls and clone size are copied from that table; D and trimming were computed from the DNA. The profile shows almost 350,000 clones, approximately 90% of them singletons. This receptor was identified in a woman in her sixties with COVID-19, enrolled during active disease. Sample: peripheral blood.

The CDR3: CASSFSQGINIHEQFF. Written as DNA, the CDR3 is TGCGCCAGCAGCTTCTCACAGGGAATAAACATCCATGAGCAGTTCTTC. The chain uses TRBV5-1 and TRBJ2-1; weak D call: TRBD1 (6 bases). This CDR3 spans 16 amino acids. Germline V gene sequence: CDR1 SGHRS, CDR2 YFSETQ. The germline V and J ends were trimmed by 2 bases and 8 bases, with 20 bases remaining between them.